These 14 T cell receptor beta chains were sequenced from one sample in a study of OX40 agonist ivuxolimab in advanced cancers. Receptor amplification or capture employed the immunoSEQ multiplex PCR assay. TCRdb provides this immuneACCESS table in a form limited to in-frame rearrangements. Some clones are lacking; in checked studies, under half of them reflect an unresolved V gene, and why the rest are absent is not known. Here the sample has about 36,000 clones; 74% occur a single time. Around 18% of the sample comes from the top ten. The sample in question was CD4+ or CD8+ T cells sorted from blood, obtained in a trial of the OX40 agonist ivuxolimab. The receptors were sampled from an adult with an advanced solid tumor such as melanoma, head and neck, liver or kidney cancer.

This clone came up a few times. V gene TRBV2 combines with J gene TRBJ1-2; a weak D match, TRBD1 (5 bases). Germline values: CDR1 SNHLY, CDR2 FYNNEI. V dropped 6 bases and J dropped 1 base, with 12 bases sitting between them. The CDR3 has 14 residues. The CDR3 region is CASSERQLNYGYTF. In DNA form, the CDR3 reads TGTGCCAGCAGCGAAAGACAGCTTAACTATGGCTACACCTTC. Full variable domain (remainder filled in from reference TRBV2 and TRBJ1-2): EPEVTQTPSHQVTQMGQEVILRCVPISNHLYFYWYRQILGQKVEFLVSFYNNEISEKSEIFDDQFSVERPDGSNFTLKIRSTKLEDSAMYFCASSERQLNYGYTFGSGTRLTVV.

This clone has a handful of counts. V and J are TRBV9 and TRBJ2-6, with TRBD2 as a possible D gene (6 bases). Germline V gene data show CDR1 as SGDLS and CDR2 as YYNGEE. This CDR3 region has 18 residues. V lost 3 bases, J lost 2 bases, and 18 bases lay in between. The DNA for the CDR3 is TGTGCCAGCAGCGCCCGGGACGGCGGGGAGGCTGGGGCCAACGTCCTGACTTTC. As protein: CASSARDGGEAGANVLTF.

CDR3 nucleotide sequence: TGTGCCAGCAGCCCGGGGGGGGCGAGTGGCTACACCTTC. This translates into CASSPGGASGYTF. The gene calls are TRBV7-8 and TRBJ1-2; tentatively, D is TRBD1 (6 bases). The length of the CDR3 is 13 residues. Germline V gene data show CDR1 as SGHVS and CDR2 as FQNEAQ. Trimming cost V 5 bases and J 7 bases, with 14 bases left between them.

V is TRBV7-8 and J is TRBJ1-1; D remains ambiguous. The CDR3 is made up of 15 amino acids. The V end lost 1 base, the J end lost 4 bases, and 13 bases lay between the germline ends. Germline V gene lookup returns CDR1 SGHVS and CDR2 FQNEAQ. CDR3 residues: CASSLEVGIGTEAFF. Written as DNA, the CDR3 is TGTGCCAGCAGCTTAGAGGTGGGGATCGGCACTGAAGCTTTCTTT.

The CDR3 coding sequence is TGTGCCAGCAGCTTAGTCCTGGCGGAAGAGCAGTACTTC. Translating gives CASSLVLAEEQYF. This rearrangement joins TRBV7-9 to TRBJ2-7; D gene uncertain. In germline, CDR1 is SEHNR, CDR2 FQNEAQ (reference sequence). Deletions cut 1 base from V and 7 bases from J, with 11 bases between. CDR3 length equals 13 residues.

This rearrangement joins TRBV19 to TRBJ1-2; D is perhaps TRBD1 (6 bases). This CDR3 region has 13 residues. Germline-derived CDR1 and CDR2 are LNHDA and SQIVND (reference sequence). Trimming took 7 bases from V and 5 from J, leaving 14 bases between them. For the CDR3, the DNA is TGTGCCAGTACCGACCGACAGGCTTATGGCTACACCTTC. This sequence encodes CASTDRQAYGYTF.

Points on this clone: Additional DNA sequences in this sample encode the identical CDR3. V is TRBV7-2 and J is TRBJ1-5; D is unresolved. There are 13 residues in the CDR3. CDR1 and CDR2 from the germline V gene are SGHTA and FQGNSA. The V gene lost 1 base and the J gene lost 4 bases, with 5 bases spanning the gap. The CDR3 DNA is TGTGCCAGCAGCTTAGGACTTAATCAGCCCCAGCATTTT. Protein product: CASSLGLNQPQHF.

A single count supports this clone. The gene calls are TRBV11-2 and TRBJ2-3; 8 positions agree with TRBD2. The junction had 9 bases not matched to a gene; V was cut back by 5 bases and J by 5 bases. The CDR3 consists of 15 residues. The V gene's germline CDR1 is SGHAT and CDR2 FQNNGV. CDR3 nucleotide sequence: TGTGCCAGCAGCCCGGGGACTAGTTTGCAAGATACGCAGTATTTT. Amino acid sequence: CASSPGTSLQDTQYF.

The CDR3 nucleotides are TGTGCCAGCGGACGGGGGTTTGGAAACACCATATATTTT. It codes for CASGRGFGNTIYF. This chain uses TRBV9 with TRBJ1-3, with a weak D call TRBD1 (5 bases). Germline V lookup: CDR1 SGDLS, CDR2 YYNGEE. This CDR3 has 13 amino acids. V shed 7 bases and J shed 3 bases, with 11 bases lying between them.

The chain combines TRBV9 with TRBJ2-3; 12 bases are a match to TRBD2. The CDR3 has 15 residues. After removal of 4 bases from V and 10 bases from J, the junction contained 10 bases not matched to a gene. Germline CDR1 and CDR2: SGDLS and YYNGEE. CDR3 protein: CASSLDASGGVAQYF. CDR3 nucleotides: TGTGCCAGCAGCTTGGACGCTAGCGGGGGGGTAGCGCAGTATTTT.

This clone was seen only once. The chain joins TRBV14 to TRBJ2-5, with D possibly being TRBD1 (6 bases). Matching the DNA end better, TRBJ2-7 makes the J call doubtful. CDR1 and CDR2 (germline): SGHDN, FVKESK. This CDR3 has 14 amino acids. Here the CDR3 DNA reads TGTGCCAGCAGCCAAGTAATGGGGGCTTACGAGCAGTACTTC. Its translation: CASSQVMGAYEQYF.

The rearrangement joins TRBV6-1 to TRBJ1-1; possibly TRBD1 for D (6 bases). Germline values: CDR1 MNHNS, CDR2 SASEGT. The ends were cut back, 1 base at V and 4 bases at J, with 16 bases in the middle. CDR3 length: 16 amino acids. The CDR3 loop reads CASSEGIGFRGTEAFF. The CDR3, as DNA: TGTGCCAGCAGTGAAGGAATAGGATTCAGGGGCACTGAAGCTTTCTTT.

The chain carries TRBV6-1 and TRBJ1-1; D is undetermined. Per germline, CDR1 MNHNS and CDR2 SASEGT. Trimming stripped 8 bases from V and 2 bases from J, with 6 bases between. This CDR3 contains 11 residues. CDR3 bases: TGTGCCAGCCGGGTCAACACTGAAGCTTTCTTT. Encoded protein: CASRVNTEAFF.

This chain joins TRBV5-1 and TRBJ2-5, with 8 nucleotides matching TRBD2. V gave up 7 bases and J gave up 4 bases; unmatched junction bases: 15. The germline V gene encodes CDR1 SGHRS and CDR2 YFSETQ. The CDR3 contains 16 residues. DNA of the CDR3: TGCGCCAGCTACACTACCACGGGTGCGGGAGGAGAGACCCAGTACTTC. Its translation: CASYTTTGAGGETQYF. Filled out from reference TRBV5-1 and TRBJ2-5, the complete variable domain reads KAGVTQTPRYLIKTRGQQVTLSCSPISGHRSVSWYQQTPGQGLQFLFEYFSETQRNKGNFPGRFSGRQFSNSRSEMNVSTLELGDSALYLCASYTTTGAGGETQYFGPGTRLLVL.